This TCR delta chain was captured in a study of gamma-delta T cells after stem cell transplantation. The germline V gene encodes CDR1 GEAIGNYY and CDR2 EKD. V lost 2 bases, J lost 2 bases, and 14 bases stayed unmatched. The CDR3 covers 22 residues. TCRdb reprocessed the RT-PCR reads through CATT. The table lists 1,200 to 1,500 delta-chain clones, almost 25% of them singletons. Sample share makes this clone medium-sized. What was sequenced was gamma-delta T cells. This chain uses TRDV2 with TRDJ3, with 13 bases lining up with TRDD3. The clonotype originates from a human donor. It is not recorded whose cells these are; they may come from a transplant donor. As DNA, the CDR3 is TGTGCCTGTGACAACTTACTGGGGGATACGCCCATCCCCCCCTGGGACACCCGACAGATGTTTTTC. Protein: CACDNLLGDTPIPPWDTRQMFF.